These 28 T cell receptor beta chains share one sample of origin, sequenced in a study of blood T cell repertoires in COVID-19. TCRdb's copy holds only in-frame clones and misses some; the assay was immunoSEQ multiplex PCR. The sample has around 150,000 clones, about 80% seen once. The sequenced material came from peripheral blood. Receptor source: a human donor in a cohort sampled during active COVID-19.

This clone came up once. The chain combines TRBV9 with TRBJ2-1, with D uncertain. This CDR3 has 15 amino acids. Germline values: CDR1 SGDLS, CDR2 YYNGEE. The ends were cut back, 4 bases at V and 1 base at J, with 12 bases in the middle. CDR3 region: CASSPSRQSYNEQFF. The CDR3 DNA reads TGTGCCAGCAGCCCGTCCCGACAATCCTACAATGAGCAGTTCTTC.

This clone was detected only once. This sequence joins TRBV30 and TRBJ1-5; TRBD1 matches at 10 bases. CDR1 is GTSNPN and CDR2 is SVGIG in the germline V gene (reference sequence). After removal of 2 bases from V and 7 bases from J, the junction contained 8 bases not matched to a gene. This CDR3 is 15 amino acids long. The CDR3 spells CAWSTGTGEYQPQHF. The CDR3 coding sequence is TGTGCCTGGAGTACTGGGACAGGGGAATACCAGCCCCAGCATTTT. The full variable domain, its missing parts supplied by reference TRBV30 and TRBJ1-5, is SQTIHQWPATLVQPVGSPLSLECTVEGTSNPNLYWYRQAAGRGLQLLFYSVGIGQISSEVPQNLSASRPQDRQFILSSKKLLLSDSGFYLCAWSTGTGEYQPQHFGDGTRLSIL.

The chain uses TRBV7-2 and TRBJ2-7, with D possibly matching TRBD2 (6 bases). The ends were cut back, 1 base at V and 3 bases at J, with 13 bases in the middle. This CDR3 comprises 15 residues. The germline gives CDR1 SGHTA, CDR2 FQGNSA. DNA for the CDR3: TGTGCCAGCAGCTTAGTGGGGGGACCCAACTACGAGCAGTACTTC. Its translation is CASSLVGGPNYEQYF.

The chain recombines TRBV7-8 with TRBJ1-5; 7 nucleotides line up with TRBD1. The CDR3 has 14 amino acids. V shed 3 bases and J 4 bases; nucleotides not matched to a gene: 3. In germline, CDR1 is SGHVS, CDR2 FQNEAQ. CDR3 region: CASSFGTENQPQHF. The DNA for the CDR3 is TGTGCCAGCAGCTTTGGGACAGAAAATCAGCCCCAGCATTTT.

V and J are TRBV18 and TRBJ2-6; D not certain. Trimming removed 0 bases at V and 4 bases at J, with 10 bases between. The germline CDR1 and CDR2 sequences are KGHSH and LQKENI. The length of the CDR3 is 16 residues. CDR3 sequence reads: CASSPPVGSGANVLTF. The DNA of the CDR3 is TGTGCCAGCTCACCACCGGTCGGTTCAGGGGCCAACGTCCTGACTTTC.

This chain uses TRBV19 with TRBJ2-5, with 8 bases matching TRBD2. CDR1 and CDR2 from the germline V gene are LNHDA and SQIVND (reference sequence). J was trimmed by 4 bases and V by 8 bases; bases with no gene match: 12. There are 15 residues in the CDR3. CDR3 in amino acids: CASGLAGLAGETQYF. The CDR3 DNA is TGTGCCAGTGGACTAGCCGGGTTAGCAGGAGAGACCCAGTACTTC.

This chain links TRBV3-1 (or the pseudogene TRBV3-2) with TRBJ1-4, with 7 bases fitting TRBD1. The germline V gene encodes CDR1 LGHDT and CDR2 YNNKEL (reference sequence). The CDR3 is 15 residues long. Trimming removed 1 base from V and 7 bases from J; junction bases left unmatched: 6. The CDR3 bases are TGTGCCAGCAGCCAAGCTAGGGGGCCAGGTGAAAAACTGTTTTTT. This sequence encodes CASSQARGPGEKLFF.

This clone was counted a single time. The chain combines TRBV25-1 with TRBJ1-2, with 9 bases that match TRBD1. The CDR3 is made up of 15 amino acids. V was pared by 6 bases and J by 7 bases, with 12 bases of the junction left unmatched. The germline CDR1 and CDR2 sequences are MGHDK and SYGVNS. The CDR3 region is CASSSGFGTGLGYTF. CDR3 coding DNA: TGTGCCAGCAGCTCAGGCTTCGGGACAGGGCTTGGCTACACCTTC.

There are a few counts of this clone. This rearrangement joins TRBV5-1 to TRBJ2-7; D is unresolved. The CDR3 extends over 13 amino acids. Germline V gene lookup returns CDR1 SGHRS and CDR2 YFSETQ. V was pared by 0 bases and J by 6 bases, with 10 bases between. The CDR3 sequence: CASSLGGNGEQYF. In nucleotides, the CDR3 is TGCGCCAGCAGCTTGGGCGGAAACGGCGAGCAGTACTTC.

CDR3 coding DNA: TGTGCCAGCAGCTCCGTCGTAGACACCGGGGAGCTGTTTTTT. Its translation is CASSSVVDTGELFF. V gene TRBV7-2 combines with J gene TRBJ2-2, with D uncertain. The V end was cut by 4 bases, the J end by 3 bases, with 9 bases between. Germline CDR1 SGHTA, CDR2 FQGNSA. This CDR3 contains 14 residues. Full variable domain (missing parts from reference TRBV7-2 and TRBJ2-2): GAGVSQSPSNKVTEKGKDVELRCDPISGHTALYWYRQSLGQGLEFLIYFQGNSAPDKSGLPSDRFSAERTGGSVSTLTIQRTQQEDSAVYLCASSSVVDTGELFFGEGSRLTVL.

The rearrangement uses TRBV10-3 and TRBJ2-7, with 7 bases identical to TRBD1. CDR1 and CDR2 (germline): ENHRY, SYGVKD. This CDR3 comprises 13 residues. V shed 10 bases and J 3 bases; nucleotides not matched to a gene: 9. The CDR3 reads CATTGELSYEQYF. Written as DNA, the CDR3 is TGTGCCACCACAGGGGAACTAAGCTACGAGCAGTACTTC.

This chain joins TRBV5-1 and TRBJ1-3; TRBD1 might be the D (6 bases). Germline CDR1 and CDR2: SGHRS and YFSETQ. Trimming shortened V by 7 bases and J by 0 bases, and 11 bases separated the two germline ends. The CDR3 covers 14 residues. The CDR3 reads CASADRNSGNTIYF. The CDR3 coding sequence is TGCGCCAGCGCTGACAGGAACTCTGGAAACACCATATATTTT. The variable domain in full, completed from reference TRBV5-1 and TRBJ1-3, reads KAGVTQTPRYLIKTRGQQVTLSCSPISGHRSVSWYQQTPGQGLQFLFEYFSETQRNKGNFPGRFSGRQFSNSRSEMNVSTLELGDSALYLCASADRNSGNTIYFGEGSWLTVV.

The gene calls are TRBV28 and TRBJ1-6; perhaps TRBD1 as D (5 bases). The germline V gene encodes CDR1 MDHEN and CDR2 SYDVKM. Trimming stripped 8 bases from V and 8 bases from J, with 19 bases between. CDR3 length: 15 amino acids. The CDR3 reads CASCQGGTGDSPLHF. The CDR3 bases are TGTGCCAGCTGCCAGGGTGGGACTGGAGATTCACCCCTCCACTTT.

In DNA form, the CDR3 reads TGTGCCAGCAGCCAAGCGGACAGGGAACGGGGTGAGCAGTTCTTC. It encodes CASSQADRERGEQFF. The rearrangement links TRBV3-1 (or the pseudogene TRBV3-2) to TRBJ2-1; 8 positions match TRBD1. Germline V lookup: CDR1 LGHDT, CDR2 YNNKEL (reference sequence). The CDR3 consists of 15 residues. The junction had 8 bases not matched to a gene; V was cut back by 1 base and J by 9 bases.

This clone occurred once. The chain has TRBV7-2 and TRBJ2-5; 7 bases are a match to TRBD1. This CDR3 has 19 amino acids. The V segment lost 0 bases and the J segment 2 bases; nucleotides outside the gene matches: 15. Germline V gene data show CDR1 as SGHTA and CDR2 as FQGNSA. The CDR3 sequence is CASSLARGGAPLRQETQYF. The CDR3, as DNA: TGTGCCAGCAGCTTAGCGAGAGGGGGCGCGCCGTTGAGGCAAGAGACCCAGTACTTC.

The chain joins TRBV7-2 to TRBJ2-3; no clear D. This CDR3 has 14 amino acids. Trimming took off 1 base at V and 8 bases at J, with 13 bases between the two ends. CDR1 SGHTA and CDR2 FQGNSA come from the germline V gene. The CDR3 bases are TGTGCCAGCAGCTTAGGAGGCGGTGTTCCTACGCAGTATTTT. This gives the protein CASSLGGGVPTQYF.

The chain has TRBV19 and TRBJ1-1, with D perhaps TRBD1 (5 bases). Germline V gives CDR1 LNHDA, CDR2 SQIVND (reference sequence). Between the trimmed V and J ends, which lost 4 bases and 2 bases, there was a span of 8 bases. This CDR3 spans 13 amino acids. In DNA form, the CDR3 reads TGTGCCAGTAGTACAGGACAAAACACTGAAGCTTTCTTT. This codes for CASSTGQNTEAFF.

CDR3 coding DNA: TGTGCCAGCAGCTTAAAGAGGATAGATCAGCCCCAGCATTTT. As protein: CASSLKRIDQPQHF. The genes are TRBV7-2 and TRBJ1-5; D not resolved. Trimming took 2 bases from V and 5 from J, leaving 10 bases between them. This CDR3 contains 14 residues. Per the germline V gene, CDR1 is SGHTA and CDR2 is FQGNSA. Filled out from reference TRBV7-2 and TRBJ1-5, the complete variable domain reads GAGVSQSPSNKVTEKGKDVELRCDPISGHTALYWYRQSLGQGLEFLIYFQGNSAPDKSGLPSDRFSAERTGGSVSTLTIQRTQQEDSAVYLCASSLKRIDQPQHFGDGTRLSIL.

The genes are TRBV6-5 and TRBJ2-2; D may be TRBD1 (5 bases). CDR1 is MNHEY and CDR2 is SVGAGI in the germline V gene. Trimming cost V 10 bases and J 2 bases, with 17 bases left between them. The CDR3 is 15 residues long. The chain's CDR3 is CAKQGGRPNTGELFF. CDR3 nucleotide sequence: TGTGCCAAGCAGGGTGGCAGACCTAACACCGGGGAGCTGTTTTTT.

CDR3 residues: CASSPLRTNTIYF. The CDR3 DNA reads as TGTGCCAGCAGTCCACTCCGCACAAACACCATATATTTT. The chain is built from TRBV6-5 and TRBJ1-3, with no clear D. Germline CDR1 and CDR2: MNHEY and SVGAGI. CDR3 size: 13 residues. V lost 5 bases and J lost 6, with 11 bases in between.

In nucleotides, the CDR3 is TGTGCCAGCAGCACGACAGGGTCCGATTTCTTT. It codes for CASSTTGSDFF. The chain combines TRBV12-3 or TRBV12-4 with TRBJ1-1; 7 nucleotides line up with TRBD1. V shed 6 bases and J 13 bases; nucleotides not matched to a gene: 8. This CDR3 spans 11 amino acids.

CDR3 nucleotides: TGTGCCAGCAGTGAGAGCAGGGGGGACCTCTATGGCTACACCTTC. Translated, it gives CASSESRGDLYGYTF. V usage is TRBV6-1 and J usage is TRBJ1-2, with TRBD1 matching 7 bases. CDR1 and CDR2 (germline): MNHNS, SASEGT. The CDR3 is 15 residues long. With 3 bases clipped from V and 4 bases from J, the junction kept 8 bases outside the gene matches.

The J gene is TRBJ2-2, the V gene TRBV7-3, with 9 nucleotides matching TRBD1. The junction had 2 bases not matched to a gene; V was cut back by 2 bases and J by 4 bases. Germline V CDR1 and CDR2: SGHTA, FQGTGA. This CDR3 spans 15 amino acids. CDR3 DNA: TGTGCCAGCAGCTTAGGGACAGGGTCCACCGGGGAGCTGTTTTTT. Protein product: CASSLGTGSTGELFF.

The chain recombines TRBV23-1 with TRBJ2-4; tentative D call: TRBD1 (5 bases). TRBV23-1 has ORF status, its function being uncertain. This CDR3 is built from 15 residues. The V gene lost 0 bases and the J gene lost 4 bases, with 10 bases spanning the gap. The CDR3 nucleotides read TGCGCCAGCAGTCAATCACAGGTCCTTAAAAACATTCAGTACTTC. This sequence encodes CASSQSQVLKNIQYF.

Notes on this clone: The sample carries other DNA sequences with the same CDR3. CDR3 amino acids: CASSYRGGPGNTIYF. CDR3 DNA sequence: TGTGCCAGCAGTTACCGGGGGGGCCCTGGAAACACCATATATTTT. The chain joins TRBV6-5 to TRBJ1-3; TRBD1 is a possible D gene (6 bases). Per the germline V gene, CDR1 is MNHEY and CDR2 is SVGAGI. V lost 2 bases and J 2 bases, leaving 10 bases between the germline ends. This CDR3 is 15 amino acids long.

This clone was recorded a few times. The CDR3 is CASSQEGAGGSPLHF. The CDR3 region has the DNA TGCGCCAGCAGCCAAGAGGGGGCAGGGGGCTCACCCCTCCACTTT. The chain uses TRBV4-1 and TRBJ1-6; TRBD1 matches 8 bases. The V gene's germline CDR1 is MGHRA and CDR2 YSYEKL. V dropped 0 bases and J dropped 10; count of bases not matched to a gene: 5. The CDR3 is 15 amino acids.

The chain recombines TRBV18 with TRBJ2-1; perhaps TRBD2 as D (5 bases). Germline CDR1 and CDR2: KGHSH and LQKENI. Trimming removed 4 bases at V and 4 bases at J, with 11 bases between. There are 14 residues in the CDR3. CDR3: CASSLSGDYNEQFF. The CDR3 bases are TGTGCCAGCTCACTATCCGGGGATTACAATGAGCAGTTCTTC.

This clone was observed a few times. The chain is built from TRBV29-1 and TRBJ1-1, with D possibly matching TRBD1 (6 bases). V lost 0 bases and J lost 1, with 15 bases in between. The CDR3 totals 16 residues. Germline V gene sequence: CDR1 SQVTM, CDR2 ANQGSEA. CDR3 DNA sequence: TGCAGCGTTGAAGATTACGGGGACATGAGGAACACTGAAGCTTTCTTT. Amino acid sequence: CSVEDYGDMRNTEAFF.